This T cell receptor (beta chain) comes out of a study of blood T cell repertoires in COVID-19. Turning to the study itself: Researchers got acute and convalescent COVID-19 samples from the United States, Italy and Spain.

Comment on this clone: This CDR3 is also generated by other DNA sequences in the sample.

The CDR3 extends over 13 amino acids. The germline V and J ends were trimmed by 6 bases and 5 bases, with 13 bases remaining between them. CDR1 and CDR2 from the germline V gene are SGHVS and FQNEAQ. No more than 2 weeks before study entry, exposed participants had met a case of COVID-19. As processed by the authors: Reference gene primer amplification yielded estimated nucleated cell counts. Repertoires were generated with immunoSEQ multiplex PCR, while TCRdb's copy carries only in-frame clones and drops some. V, J and clone size are taken as reported in that table, and D and trimming were inferred from the DNA itself. The sample carries 200,000 to 250,000 clones, approximately 90% recorded once.

The chain has TRBV7-8 and TRBJ1-1; weak D call: TRBD1 (5 bases). The material sequenced was PBMCs or T cells enriched from blood (not recorded which). The sequence was collected from a man aged 45 to 65 who had been exposed to COVID-19. The CDR3 sequence: CASRHSRDTEAFF. For the CDR3, the DNA is TGTGCCAGCAGGCACAGCAGGGATACTGAAGCTTTCTTT.